The next 7 T cell receptor beta chains were all read from a single sample in a study of cytomegalovirus exposure and HLA in healthy donors. Produced via immunoSEQ multiplex PCR; TCRdb's table is partial and in-frame only. The sample includes some 110,000 clones, approximately 91% of them seen just once. Sequencing was performed on PBMCs. The receptors here all came from a young man in good health and CMV-seropositive.

The rearrangement uses TRBV27 and TRBJ1-3; perhaps TRBD1 as D (5 bases). The V end was cut by 1 base, the J end by 3 bases, with 10 bases between. The germline V gene has CDR1 MNHEY and CDR2 SMNVEV (reference sequence). The CDR3 is made up of 15 amino acids. Here the CDR3 DNA reads TGTGCCAGCAGTTTATGGGGGGACGGTGGAAACACCATATATTTT. This codes for CASSLWGDGGNTIYF.

The chain couples TRBV11-2 to TRBJ1-4, with 7 bases fitting TRBD1. The length of the CDR3 is 14 residues. The V gene end was trimmed by 8 bases and the J gene end by 3 bases; junction bases not matched to a gene: 6. CDR1 SGHAT and CDR2 FQNNGV come from the germline V gene. The CDR3 DNA reads TGTGCCAGCGCAAGACAGGGACCTAATGAAAAACTGTTTTTT. This codes for CASARQGPNEKLFF.

This chain uses TRBV5-1 with TRBJ2-1; TRBD1 agrees at 8 bases. The CDR3 consists of 16 residues. Per germline, CDR1 SGHRS and CDR2 YFSETQ. The junction had 14 bases not matched to a gene; V was cut back by 2 bases and J by 10 bases. Here the CDR3 reads CASSFQGQGASEEQFF. CDR3 nucleotides: TGCGCCAGCAGCTTCCAGGGGCAGGGGGCGTCAGAAGAGCAGTTCTTC.

The chain links TRBV4-1 to TRBJ1-4; D remains ambiguous. Trimming stripped 1 base from V and 0 bases from J, with 9 bases between. CDR1 and CDR2 (germline): MGHRA, YSYEKL. The CDR3 has 16 amino acids. Written as DNA, the CDR3 is TGCGCCAGCAGCCAAGTTGTCGGTGCAACTAATGAAAAACTGTTTTTT. This codes for CASSQVVGATNEKLFF.

Only one count was recorded for this clone. The DNA for the CDR3 is TGTGCCAGCAGCTCCAAACCCGGGACTAGCGGAGATGAGCAGTTCTTC. The encoded protein is CASSSKPGTSGDEQFF. The chain recombines TRBV7-9 with TRBJ2-1; 11 bases agree with TRBD2. The trim removed 4 bases at V and 8 bases at J, leaving 10 bases unmatched. Germline V gives CDR1 SEHNR, CDR2 FQNEAQ (reference sequence). This CDR3 is built from 16 residues.

The chain has TRBV28 and TRBJ1-5; 7 nucleotides line up with TRBD1. Germline V lookup: CDR1 MDHEN, CDR2 SYDVKM. The J segment lost 3 bases and the V segment lost 7 bases, leaving 12 bases of the junction unmatched. The CDR3 spans 16 residues. The CDR3 DNA follows: TGTGCCAGCACCACTTCACTAGGGGGCGTCAATCAGCCCCAGCATTTT. Translated, it gives CASTTSLGGVNQPQHF.

The V call is TRBV7-9, the J call TRBJ1-1; tentative D call: TRBD1 (5 bases). The V gene lost 4 bases and the J gene lost 4 bases, with 7 bases spanning the gap. The CDR3 is 12 amino acids. Germline V gene lookup returns CDR1 SEHNR and CDR2 FQNEAQ (reference sequence). This CDR3 is CASSSGITEAFF. The CDR3, as DNA: TGTGCCAGCAGCTCAGGGATCACTGAAGCTTTCTTT.